The subject of this entry is one T cell receptor beta chain. Treatment noted: some 20 received Ad26.COV2.S at low or high dose, single or two shots; roughly five received placebo; per-sample allocation not given. Material that was analyzed had been drawn on day 63 after the first vaccine or placebo injection. This specimen comes from a study of Ad26.COV2.S vaccination and SARS-CoV-2 variants. TCRdb keeps only in-frame clones here, not all; method: immunoSEQ multiplex PCR. In the table there are roughly 320,000 clones, 80% to 90% of which are singletons. Germline V gene data show CDR1 as DFQATT and CDR2 as SNEGSKA (reference sequence). The CDR3 loop spans 11 amino acids. V lost 3 bases and J 5 bases, leaving 5 bases between the germline ends.

The TCR originated in a person between 18 and 60 years old who received the Ad26.COV2.S COVID-19 vaccine or a placebo. This rearrangement joins TRBV20-1 to TRBJ1-3; D unclear. The sequenced sample was peripheral blood, obtained in a trial of Ad26.COV2.S vaccine versus placebo. CDR3 protein: CSASRRNTIYF. The CDR3 DNA reads TGCAGTGCTAGTAGGAGAAACACCATATATTTT.